The source of this T cell receptor (beta chain) is a study of OX40 agonist ivuxolimab in advanced cancers. Germline V gene lookup returns CDR1 LNHDA and CDR2 SQIVND (reference sequence). V gave up 8 bases and J gave up 2 bases; unmatched junction bases: 1. The CDR3 has 13 residues. Measured with immunoSEQ multiplex PCR; TCRdb has only the in-frame clones, and not every one. Of about 22,000 clones listed, approximately 91% are singletons. The V call is TRBV19, the J call TRBJ1-3, with 9 bases aligning to TRBD1. Specimen: CD4+ or CD8+ T cells sorted from blood, collected in a trial of the OX40 agonist ivuxolimab. The sequence was obtained from an adult with an advanced solid tumor such as melanoma, head and neck, liver or kidney cancer. This CDR3 is CASGDRAGNTIYF. CDR3 bases: TGTGCCAGTGGGGACAGGGCTGGAAACACCATATATTTT.